The clone carrying this T cell receptor beta chain was detected only once. This record belongs to a study of OX40 agonist ivuxolimab in advanced cancers. Germline-derived CDR1 and CDR2 are SGHDT and YYEEEE. V trimming: 3 bases; J trimming: 5 bases; junction bases outside the gene matches: 5. The CDR3 sequence is 14 residues long. Here immunoSEQ multiplex PCR was the method, and the copy in TCRdb shows in-frame clones only, minus some. Of under 95,000 clones listed, approximately 89% are singletons. This specimen consisted of CD4+ or CD8+ T cells sorted from blood, obtained in a trial of the OX40 agonist ivuxolimab. The clonotype was recovered from an adult with an advanced solid tumor such as melanoma, head and neck, liver or kidney cancer. The J gene is TRBJ1-5, the V gene TRBV5-6; 7 nucleotides match TRBD1. The CDR3, as DNA: TGTGCCAGCAGCTCTTACAGGGGTCATCAGCCCCAGCATTTT. This codes for CASSSYRGHQPQHF.